Each of the 16 T cell receptor beta chains below was sequenced from the same sample in a study of blood T cell repertoires in COVID-19. Clones were read by immunoSEQ multiplex PCR, and TCRdb kept only the in-frame ones, dropping some. The sample comprises approximately 470,000 clones, 80% to 90% of which are singletons, and about 3% rests with the top ten. Sequencing was done on a sample of peripheral blood. These receptor sequences come from a human donor in a cohort sampled during active COVID-19.

V gene TRBV27 combines with J gene TRBJ2-2; a possible D gene is TRBD1 (5 bases). There are 14 residues in the CDR3. V shed 5 bases and J shed 7 bases, with 14 bases lying between them. Germline assignment: CDR1 MNHEY and CDR2 SMNVEV (reference sequence). DNA of the CDR3: TGTGCCAGCAGTCCAACCCGACAGTTCGGGGAGCTGTTTTTT. This encodes CASSPTRQFGELFF.

This rearrangement joins TRBV6-5 to TRBJ2-5; TRBD2 matches at 7 bases. CDR1 and CDR2 from the germline V gene are MNHEY and SVGAGI. This CDR3 is 14 amino acids long. J lost 5 bases, V lost 6 bases, and 9 bases had no gene match. CDR3 in amino acids: CASSRNPGGETQYF. The CDR3 DNA is TGTGCCAGCAGCCGGAATCCCGGGGGGGAGACCCAGTACTTC.

The V and J genes are TRBV21-1 and TRBJ1-5. TRBV21-1 is given as a pseudogene. This CDR3 has 13 residues. The CDR3 nucleotides read TGTGCCAGCAGCTCGGAGGGGAATCAGCCCCAGCATTTT. Translated: CASSSEGNQPQHF.

The chain carries TRBV28 and TRBJ1-6, with unresolved D. The CDR3 contains 14 residues. Germline V gene data show CDR1 as MDHEN and CDR2 as SYDVKM. Trimming took 6 bases from V and 6 from J, leaving 12 bases between them. The CDR3 bases are TGTGCCAGCAGGGGAGAGGTGGCTAATTCACCCCTCCACTTT. Its protein is CASRGEVANSPLHF.

This clone was observed a handful of times. V and J are TRBV5-1 and TRBJ1-2, with D perhaps TRBD1 (6 bases). The V and J ends lost 4 bases and 1 base respectively, with 14 bases between them. The CDR3 spans 15 residues. Germline V gives CDR1 SGHRS, CDR2 YFSETQ. CDR3 sequence reads: CASSPGQPGNYGYTF. CDR3 nucleotides: TGCGCCAGCAGCCCTGGACAGCCTGGTAACTATGGCTACACCTTC.

This sequence joins TRBV24-1 and TRBJ2-7; no clear D gene. The CDR3 is 13 residues long. Per the germline V gene, CDR1 is KGHDR and CDR2 is SFDVKD. V was cut by 4 bases and J by 4 bases, with 10 bases left in between. The CDR3 coding sequence is TGTGCCACCAGTGAGTCGGGTCGTTACGAGCAGTACTTC. Its translation is CATSESGRYEQYF.

The chain has TRBV7-9 and TRBJ2-6; maybe TRBD1 (5 bases). V was cut by 5 bases and J by 0 bases, with 14 bases left in between. The CDR3 runs to 17 residues. Germline V gives CDR1 SEHNR, CDR2 FQNEAQ (reference sequence). The CDR3 nucleotides read TGTGCCAGCAGCACCTTGACAGCCTACTCTGGGGCCAACGTCCTGACTTTC. Its protein product is CASSTLTAYSGANVLTF.

This clone was observed a few times. The rearrangement links TRBV11-2 to TRBJ2-1; D unresolved. V shed 4 bases and J shed 7 bases, with 8 bases lying between them. Germline values: CDR1 SGHAT, CDR2 FQNNGV. The length of the CDR3 is 12 residues. CDR3 coding DNA: TGTGCCAGCAGCTCTCAGCGTAATGAGCAGTTCTTC. It specifies CASSSQRNEQFF. The variable domain in full, completed from reference TRBV11-2 and TRBJ2-1, reads EAGVAQSPRYKIIEKRQSVAFWCNPISGHATLYWYQQILGQGPKLLIQFQNNGVVDDSQLPKDRFSAERLKGVDSTLKIQPAKLEDSAVYLCASSSQRNEQFFGPGTRLTVL.

The chain joins TRBV6-5 to TRBJ1-1; perhaps TRBD1 as D (5 bases). CDR1 and CDR2 from the germline V gene are MNHEY and SVGAGI. The CDR3 runs to 12 residues. V dropped 7 bases and J dropped 4 bases, with 10 bases sitting between them. CDR3 loop: CASNAGTTEAFF. CDR3 DNA sequence: TGTGCCAGCAACGCGGGGACCACTGAAGCTTTCTTT.

V and J are TRBV7-8 and TRBJ2-7; TRBD1 aligns across 9 bases. In germline, CDR1 is SGHVS, CDR2 FQNEAQ. The CDR3 has 16 amino acids. V dropped 2 bases and J dropped 2; count of bases not matched to a gene: 7. This CDR3 reads CASSLSGTGSAYEQYF. Written as DNA, the CDR3 is TGTGCCAGCAGCTTATCCGGGACAGGGTCGGCCTACGAGCAGTACTTC.

The V and J genes are TRBV7-3 and TRBJ2-2; 13 nucleotides line up with TRBD2. The trim removed 2 bases at V and 4 bases at J, leaving 4 bases unmatched. The CDR3 length is 17 residues. Germline V CDR1 and CDR2: SGHTA, FQGTGA. CDR3 protein: CASSLPRTSGGTGELFF. Written as DNA, the CDR3 is TGTGCCAGCAGCTTACCGAGGACTAGCGGGGGCACCGGGGAGCTGTTTTTT.

The chain couples TRBV7-6 to TRBJ2-6; D might be TRBD2 (8 bases). Germline V CDR1 and CDR2: SGHVS, FNYEAQ. Trimming shortened V by 5 bases and J by 2 bases, and 31 bases separated the two germline ends. The CDR3 contains 22 residues. CDR3 amino acids: CASSLQGGRWVGAGAGANVLTF. DNA for the CDR3: TGTGCCAGCAGCCTCCAGGGGGGACGGTGGGTCGGAGCGGGAGCTGGGGCCAACGTCCTGACTTTC.

The gene calls are TRBV5-4 and TRBJ1-4; the D gene is possibly TRBD1 (6 bases). The V gene lost 4 bases and the J gene lost 3 bases, with 19 bases spanning the gap. The CDR3 totals 17 residues. Germline V gene data show CDR1 as SGHNT and CDR2 as YYREEE (reference sequence). The CDR3 region has the DNA TGTGCCAGCAGCCCCGGGTTCGGGGGGCCAGCTAATGAAAAACTGTTTTTT. Residues: CASSPGFGGPANEKLFF.

V is TRBV20-1 and J is TRBJ2-5; D might be TRBD2 (7 bases). This CDR3 comprises 11 residues. CDR1 is DFQATT and CDR2 is SNEGSKA in the germline V gene (reference sequence). V was clipped by 6 bases and J by 9 bases, with 14 bases between them. CDR3 coding DNA: TGCAGTGCCCACAGGGAGGGGGCCCAGTACTTC. Amino acid sequence: CSAHREGAQYF.

The sample holds one count of this clone. The chain carries TRBV11-2 and TRBJ2-7; D is unresolved. The CDR3 contains 14 residues. The V gene lost 2 bases and the J gene lost 1 base, with 9 bases spanning the gap. Germline loops: CDR1 SGHAT, CDR2 FQNNGV. The CDR3 protein is CASSLNSISYEQYF. CDR3 sequence (DNA): TGTGCCAGCAGCTTAAACAGTATTTCCTACGAGCAGTACTTC.

This chain connects TRBV21-1 to TRBJ2-2; the D segment call TRBD2 is taken from the table without a DNA check. TRBV21-1 is described as a pseudogene. CDR3 length: 17 residues. DNA for the CDR3: TGTGCCAGCAGCAAAGTGACTAGCGGGACTGTTACCGGGGAGCTGTTTTTT. Translating it yields CASSKVTSGTVTGELFF.